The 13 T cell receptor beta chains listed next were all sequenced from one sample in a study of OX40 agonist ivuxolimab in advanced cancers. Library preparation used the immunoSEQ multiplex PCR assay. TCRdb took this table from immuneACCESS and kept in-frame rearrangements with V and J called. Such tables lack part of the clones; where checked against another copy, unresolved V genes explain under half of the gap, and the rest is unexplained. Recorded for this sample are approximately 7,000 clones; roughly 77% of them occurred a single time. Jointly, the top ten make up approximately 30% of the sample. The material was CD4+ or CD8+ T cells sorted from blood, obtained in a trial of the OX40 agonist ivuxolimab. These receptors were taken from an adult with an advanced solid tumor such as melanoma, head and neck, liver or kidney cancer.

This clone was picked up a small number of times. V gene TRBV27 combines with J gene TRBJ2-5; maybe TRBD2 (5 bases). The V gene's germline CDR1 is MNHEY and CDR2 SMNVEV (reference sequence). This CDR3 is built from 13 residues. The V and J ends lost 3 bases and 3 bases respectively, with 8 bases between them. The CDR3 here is CASSFYGEETQYF. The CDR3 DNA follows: TGTGCCAGCAGTTTCTACGGGGAAGAGACCCAGTACTTC.

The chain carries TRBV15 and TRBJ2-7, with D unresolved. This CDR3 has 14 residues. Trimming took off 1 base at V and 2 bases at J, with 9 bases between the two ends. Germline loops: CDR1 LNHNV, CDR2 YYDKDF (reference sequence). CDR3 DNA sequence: TGTGCCACCAGCAGAGCGGCGAATCCCTACGAGCAGTACTTC. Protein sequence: CATSRAANPYEQYF.

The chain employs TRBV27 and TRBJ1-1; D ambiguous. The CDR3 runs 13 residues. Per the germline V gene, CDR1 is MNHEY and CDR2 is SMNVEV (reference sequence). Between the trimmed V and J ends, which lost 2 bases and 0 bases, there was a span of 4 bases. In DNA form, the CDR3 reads TGTGCCAGCAGTTTAGGAATGAACACTGAAGCTTTCTTT. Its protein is CASSLGMNTEAFF.

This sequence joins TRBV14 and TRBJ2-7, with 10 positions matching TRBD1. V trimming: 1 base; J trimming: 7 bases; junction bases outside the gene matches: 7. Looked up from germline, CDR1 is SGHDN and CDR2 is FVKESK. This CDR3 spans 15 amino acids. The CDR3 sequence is CASSQAAGTGVEQYF. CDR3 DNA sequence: TGTGCCAGCAGCCAAGCCGCCGGGACAGGGGTAGAGCAGTACTTC.

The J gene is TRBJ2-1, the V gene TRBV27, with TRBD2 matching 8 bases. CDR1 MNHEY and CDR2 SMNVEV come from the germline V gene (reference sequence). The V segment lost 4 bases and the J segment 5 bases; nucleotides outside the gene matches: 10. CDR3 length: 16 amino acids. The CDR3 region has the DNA TGTGCCAGCAGTTCAGTGCGGGGGGCCAAAGACAATGAGCAGTTCTTC. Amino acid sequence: CASSSVRGAKDNEQFF.

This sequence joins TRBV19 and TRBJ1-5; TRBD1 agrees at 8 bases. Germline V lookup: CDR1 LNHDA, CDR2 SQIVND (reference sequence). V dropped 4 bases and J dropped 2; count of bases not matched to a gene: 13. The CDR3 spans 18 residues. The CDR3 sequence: CASSTGGELSTGNQPQHF. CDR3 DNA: TGTGCCAGTAGTACAGGGGGCGAGCTTTCGACTGGCAATCAGCCCCAGCATTTT.

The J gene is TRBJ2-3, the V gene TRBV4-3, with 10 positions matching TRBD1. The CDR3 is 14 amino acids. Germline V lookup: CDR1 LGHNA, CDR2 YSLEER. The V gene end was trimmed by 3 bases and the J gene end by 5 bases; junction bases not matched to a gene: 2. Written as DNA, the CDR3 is TGCGCCAGCAGCCATGACAGGGGGCAAGATACGCAGTATTTT. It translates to CASSHDRGQDTQYF.

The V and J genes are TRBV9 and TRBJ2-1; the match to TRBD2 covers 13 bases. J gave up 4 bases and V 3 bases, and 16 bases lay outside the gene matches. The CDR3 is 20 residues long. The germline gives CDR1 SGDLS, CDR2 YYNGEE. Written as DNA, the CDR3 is TGTGCCAGCAGCGATCACCGGACGACTAGCGGGGGGAGCGGTTACAATGAGCAGTTCTTC. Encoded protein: CASSDHRTTSGGSGYNEQFF. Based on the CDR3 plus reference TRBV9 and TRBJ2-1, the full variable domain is DSGVTQTPKHLITATGQRVTLRCSPRSGDLSVYWYQQSLDQGLQFLIQYYNGEERAKGNILERFSAQQFPDLHSELNLSSLELGDSALYFCASSDHRTTSGGSGYNEQFFGPGTRLTVL.

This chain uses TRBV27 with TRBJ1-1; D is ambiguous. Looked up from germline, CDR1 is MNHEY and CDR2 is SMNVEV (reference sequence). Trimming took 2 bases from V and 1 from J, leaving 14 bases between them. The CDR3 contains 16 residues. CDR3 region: CASSLQPDFKNTEAFF. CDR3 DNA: TGTGCCAGCAGTTTACAGCCCGATTTCAAGAACACTGAAGCTTTCTTT.

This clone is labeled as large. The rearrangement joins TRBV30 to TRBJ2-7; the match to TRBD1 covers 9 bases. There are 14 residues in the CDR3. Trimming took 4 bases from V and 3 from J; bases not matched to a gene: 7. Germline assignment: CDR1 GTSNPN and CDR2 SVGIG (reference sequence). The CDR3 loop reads CAWTPDRGNYEQYF. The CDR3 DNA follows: TGTGCCTGGACCCCGGACAGGGGAAACTACGAGCAGTACTTC.

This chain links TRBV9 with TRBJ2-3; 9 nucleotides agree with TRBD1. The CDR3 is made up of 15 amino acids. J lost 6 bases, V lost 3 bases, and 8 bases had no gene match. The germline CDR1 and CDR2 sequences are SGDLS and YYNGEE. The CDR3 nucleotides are TGTGCCAGCAGCGGAGAGGGACAGGGAGGGGATACGCAGTATTTT. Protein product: CASSGEGQGGDTQYF.

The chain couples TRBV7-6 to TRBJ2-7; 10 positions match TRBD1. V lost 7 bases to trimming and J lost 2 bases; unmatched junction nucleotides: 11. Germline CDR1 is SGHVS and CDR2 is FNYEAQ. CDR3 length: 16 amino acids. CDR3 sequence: CASTPSRTGGPYEQYF. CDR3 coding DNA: TGTGCCAGCACCCCTTCCCGGACAGGGGGTCCCTACGAGCAGTACTTC.

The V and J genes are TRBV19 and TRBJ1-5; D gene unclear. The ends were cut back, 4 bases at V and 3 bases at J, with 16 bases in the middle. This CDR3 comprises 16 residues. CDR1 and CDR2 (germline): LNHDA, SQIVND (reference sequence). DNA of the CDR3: TGTGCCAGTAGTACAATACCCGGGCCGCACAATCAGCCCCAGCATTTT. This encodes CASSTIPGPHNQPQHF.